The table lists the clone carrying this T cell receptor beta chain with many counts. Antigen: not known. Profiles of TCR beta VDJ and CDR3 were generated from a genomic DNA template. TCRdb analysed the reads with MiXCR anew, one entry per CDR3 protein. The table lists a few hundred thousand distinct CDR3 sequences, about a third of them singletons. These data come from a study of CD8+CD57+ T cells in acquired aplastic anemia. Study-level points and caveats: Overlapping CD8+ CDR3 repertoires of patients and controls contained 25 to 35 shared sequences.

Individuals selected for sequencing had exhibited CD8+CD57+ cell expansion on flow cytometry. Blood was sampled before the patients had received any therapy. Germline V gene data show CDR1 as ENHRY and CDR2 as SYGVKD. The CDR3 has 11 amino acids. J gave up 7 bases and V 6 bases, and 3 bases lay outside the gene matches. J is TRBJ2-7 and V is TRBV10-3; 7 bases map to TRBD1. The sequencing sample was made of sorted CD4+, CD8+, or CD8+CD57+ T cells (not recorded which) from PBMCs. The sequence was obtained from a human donor with aplastic anemia. The CDR3 region has the DNA TGTGCCATCAGCCAGGGGGAGGAGCAGTACTTC. It encodes CAISQGEEQYF.